The next 9 T cell receptor beta chains were all read from a single sample in a study of blood T cell repertoires in COVID-19 (dated by TCRdb to the early 2020s). Library preparation used the immunoSEQ multiplex PCR assay. TCRdb provides this immuneACCESS table in a form limited to in-frame rearrangements. Some clones are lacking; in checked studies, under half of them reflect an unresolved V gene, and why the rest are absent is not known. This sample gives 200,000 to 300,000 clones in total; 85% to 90% of them show up just once. About 5.2% of the sample comes from the top ten. Sequencing was carried out using peripheral blood. The receptors were gathered from a woman aged 55-69 years with COVID-19, enrolled during active disease.

The rearrangement links TRBV15 to TRBJ2-7; 9 bases fit TRBD1. The J segment lost 1 base and the V segment lost 1 base, leaving 5 bases of the junction unmatched. The CDR3 contains 16 residues. Germline CDR1 reads LNHNV; CDR2 reads YYDKDF (reference sequence). The CDR3 sequence: CATSRAAGTGSYEQYF. CDR3 in DNA: TGTGCCACCAGCAGAGCCGCGGGGACAGGGTCCTACGAGCAGTACTTC.

The chain joins TRBV25-1 to TRBJ2-2; 10 nucleotides line up with TRBD2. This CDR3 has 15 residues. Germline V CDR1 and CDR2: MGHDK, SYGVNS. The J segment lost 3 bases and the V segment lost 8 bases, leaving 6 bases of the junction unmatched. The CDR3 nucleotides read TGTGCCAGCTGCCAAGCGGGAGGGTACACCGGGGAGCTGTTTTTT. Protein: CASCQAGGYTGELFF.

The chain uses TRBV11-2 and TRBJ2-3, with 13 bases fitting TRBD2. The CDR3 covers 17 residues. In germline, CDR1 is SGHAT, CDR2 FQNNGV. Trimming removed 6 bases from V and 2 bases from J; junction bases left unmatched: 8. CDR3 amino acids: CASSLRTSGGFTDTQYF. CDR3 DNA: TGTGCCAGCAGTCTCCGGACTAGCGGGGGCTTCACAGATACGCAGTATTTT. Using reference TRBV11-2 and TRBJ2-3 for the parts outside the CDR3, the full variable domain is EAGVAQSPRYKIIEKRQSVAFWCNPISGHATLYWYQQILGQGPKLLIQFQNNGVVDDSQLPKDRFSAERLKGVDSTLKIQPAKLEDSAVYLCASSLRTSGGFTDTQYFGPGTRLTVL.

The chain employs TRBV12-3 or TRBV12-4 and TRBJ2-7; D remains ambiguous. The length of the CDR3 is 12 residues. The ends were cut back, 2 bases at V and 1 base at J, with 3 bases in the middle. The CDR3 nucleotides are TGTGCCAGCAGTTTACTATCCTACGAGCAGTACTTC. Its translation: CASSLLSYEQYF.

J is TRBJ2-1 and V is TRBV5-6; the match to TRBD1 covers 8 bases. J gave up 4 bases and V 0 bases, and 9 bases lay outside the gene matches. Germline V gives CDR1 SGHDT, CDR2 YYEEEE. The CDR3 has 17 residues. CDR3 protein: CASSLAGQGRPYNEQFF. CDR3 sequence (DNA): TGTGCCAGCAGCTTGGCTGGACAGGGACGCCCTTACAATGAGCAGTTCTTC.

This clone came up a few times. Other DNA sequences in the same sample also yield this CDR3. DNA for the CDR3: TGTGCCAGCAGAAGAACAGGGGGAACCTACGAGCAGTACTTC. Its translation: CASRRTGGTYEQYF. This chain connects TRBV27 to TRBJ2-7, with 8 bases that match TRBD1. Germline V gene lookup returns CDR1 MNHEY and CDR2 SMNVEV (reference sequence). With V trimmed by 6 bases and J by 2 bases, 6 bases remained unmatched. This CDR3 is 14 amino acids long.

This clone was seen a few times. This chain uses TRBV7-2 with TRBJ2-2, with 8 bases that match TRBD2. The CDR3 consists of 16 residues. Germline CDR1 reads SGHTA; CDR2 reads FQGNSA. After removal of 2 bases from V and 2 bases from J, the junction contained 4 bases not matched to a gene. The CDR3 DNA follows: TGTGCCAGCAGCTTAACGGGAGGGCCTAACACCGGGGAGCTGTTTTTT. Translating it yields CASSLTGGPNTGELFF.

This clone occurred many times. The chain couples TRBV4-3 to TRBJ2-7, with 10 nucleotides matching TRBD2. V trimming: 1 base; J trimming: 2 bases; junction bases outside the gene matches: 11. The CDR3 spans 18 residues. The germline V gene has CDR1 LGHNA and CDR2 YSLEER. The CDR3 region has the DNA TGCGCCAGCAGCCAAGGTGCCGCGCGGACTAGCGGAGCCTACGAGCAGTACTTC. Amino acids: CASSQGAARTSGAYEQYF.

This clone showed up just once. This sequence joins TRBV3-1 (or the pseudogene TRBV3-2) and TRBJ2-3; TRBD2 matches at 8 bases. Germline CDR1 and CDR2: LGHDT and YNNKEL (reference sequence). CDR3 size: 16 residues. Germline trimming cut 2 bases from V and 1 base from J; bases unmatched to any gene: 5. CDR3: CASSQRGLEGTDTQYF. The CDR3 DNA reads TGTGCCAGCAGCCAACGGGGACTAGAGGGCACAGATACGCAGTATTTT.